This T cell receptor (beta chain) was identified during a study of T-cell reconstitution after alpha-beta-depleted transplantation in children (dated by TCRdb to 2016 to 2017). About the investigation overall: Using TCR repertoire profiling, the study quantitatively followed how T-cell immune reconstitution unfolded in children after TCRalphabeta/CD19-depleted allogeneic hematopoietic cell transplantation. General study outcomes and caveats: Over the following months the frequencies of hyperexpanded clones went down, and after one year T-cell counts and TCRbeta diversity were mostly credited to newly produced T cells. In some patients, the high TCRbeta diversity seen at day 60 was put down to recipient T cells and intrathymic progenitors that had survived conditioning. About two months after transplant, the apparently early recovery of alphabetaT-cell counts reportedly depended on just several hundred clones that had expanded rapidly and came from non-depleted graft cells.

This clonotype has ten or more counts. This clone's antigen is unknown. No clone much larger than this one lies a single base away; base qualities are absent. Per the publication, the time point label means: day 60 (about 2 months) after transplantation. Interpreted using the paper, the treatment or condition label stands for: allogeneic hematopoietic cell transplantation with graft depleted of TCRalphabeta T cells and CD19 B cells. Transplant recipients were children who received TCRalphabeta/CD19-depleted allogeneic hematopoietic cell grafts. The library came from PCR. Sequencing was carried out with an Illumina HiSeq 2500. TCR libraries were prepared with molecular barcoding, using unique molecular identifiers to normalize TCRbeta repertoire quantification. TCRdb redid the processing of the public reads, applying fastp at Q25 and MiXCR, and retained in-frame beta chains. Duplicate CDR3 protein sequences are folded into a single record with the most common DNA and genes. Counted in this sample were 40,000 to 55,000 distinct CDR3 sequences; about 9% of them appeared once. The ten largest make up roughly a quarter of the sample.

V sheds 2 bases and J sheds 11 bases, leaving 21 bases between their ends. The germline V gene yields SGHDN for CDR1 and FVKESK for CDR2. The CDR3 holds 15 amino acids from the cysteine to the phenylalanine. Only CDR3 DNA is held: 45 bases, read in frame from base 1. Recombination connected TRBV14 to TRBJ1-2; the D segment could be TRBD1, given 5 matching bases. This receptor was obtained from a male patient between 2 and 10 years old who had a stem cell transplant for chronic granulomatous disease, so the T cells may come from the graft donor. This sample comprised PBMCs, mostly from graft donor cells, obtained 60 days after TCRalphabeta/CD19-depleted stem cell transplant. The CDR3 protein sequence reads: CASSQYTGIGPLYTF. The sequenced DNA: TGTGCCAGCAGCCAATACACAGGAATAGGGCCCCTTTACACCTTC. Supplemented by the reference TRBV14 and TRBJ1-2 proteins around the CDR3, the complete variable domain is EAGVTQFPSHSVIEKGQTVTLRCDPISGHDNLYWYRRVMGKEIKFLLHFVKESKQDESGMPNNRFLAERTGGTYSTLKVQPAELEDSGVYFCASSQYTGIGPLYTFGSGTRLTVV.